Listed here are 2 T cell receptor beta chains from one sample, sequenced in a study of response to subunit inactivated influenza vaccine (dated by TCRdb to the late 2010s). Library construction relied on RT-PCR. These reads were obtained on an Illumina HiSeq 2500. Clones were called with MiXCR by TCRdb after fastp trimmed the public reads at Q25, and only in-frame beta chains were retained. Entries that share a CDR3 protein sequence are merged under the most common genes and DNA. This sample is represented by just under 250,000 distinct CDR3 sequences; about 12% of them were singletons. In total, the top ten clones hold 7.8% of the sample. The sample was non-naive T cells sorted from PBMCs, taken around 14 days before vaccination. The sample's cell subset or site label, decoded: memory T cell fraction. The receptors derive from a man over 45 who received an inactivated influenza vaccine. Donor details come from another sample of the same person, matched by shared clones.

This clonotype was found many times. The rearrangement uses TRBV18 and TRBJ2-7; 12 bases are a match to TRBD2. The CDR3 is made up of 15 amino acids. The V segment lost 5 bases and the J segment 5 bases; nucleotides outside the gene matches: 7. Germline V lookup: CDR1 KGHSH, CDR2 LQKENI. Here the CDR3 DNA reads TGTGCCAGCTCATTGACTAGCGGGAGTGGACACGAGCAGTACTTC. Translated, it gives CASSLTSGSGHEQYF.

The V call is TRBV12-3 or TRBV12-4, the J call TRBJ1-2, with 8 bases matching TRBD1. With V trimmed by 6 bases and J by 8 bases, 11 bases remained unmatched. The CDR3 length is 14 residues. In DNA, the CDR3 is TGTGCCAGCAGCCAGACAGGGGCCGGGGGAGGCTACACCTTC. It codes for CASSQTGAGGGYTF.